The next 21 T cell receptor beta chains were all read from a single sample in a study of early stage breast cancer tumors. Assay: immunoSEQ multiplex PCR; the TCRdb copy retains only in-frame clones and omits some. The sample comprises fewer than 30,000 clones, 80% of which are singletons, and roughly 13% rests with the top ten. Material: blood. The receptor set was obtained from a person aged 55 to 75 with breast cancer.

V gene TRBV4-3 combines with J gene TRBJ2-7; TRBD2 aligns across 8 bases. V was pared by 4 bases and J by 5 bases, with 13 bases of the junction left unmatched. The CDR3 extends over 16 amino acids. Germline CDR1 reads LGHNA; CDR2 reads YSLEER. Here the CDR3 reads CASSLQAGGTGNEQYF. For the CDR3, the DNA is TGCGCCAGCAGCCTTCAGGCGGGGGGTACAGGGAACGAGCAGTACTTC.

This clone was counted a single time. The chain carries TRBV19 and TRBJ2-6, with a possible D match to TRBD2 (7 bases). Germline CDR1 and CDR2: LNHDA and SQIVND (reference sequence). This CDR3 is 16 amino acids long. V was shortened by 7 bases and J by 2 bases, with 15 bases between the two germline ends. The DNA for the CDR3 is TGTGCCAGTACTAGGAGAGGGGGGGCTGGGGCCAACGTCCTGACTTTC. The encoded protein is CASTRRGGAGANVLTF.

The CDR3 reads CASSLDAGGSWETQYF. The CDR3 nucleotides read TGTGCCAGCAGCTTAGATGCAGGGGGCAGTTGGGAGACCCAGTACTTC. The genes are TRBV7-9 and TRBJ2-5, with 8 positions matching TRBD1. Trimming took 1 base from V and 5 from J; bases not matched to a gene: 9. The CDR3 consists of 16 residues. CDR1 is SEHNR, CDR2 FQNEAQ, per germline (reference sequence). Complete variable domain (other parts from reference TRBV7-9 and TRBJ2-5): DTGVSQNPRHKITKRGQNVTFRCDPISEHNRLYWYRQTLGQGPEFLTYFQNEAQLEKSRLLSDRFSAERPKGSFSTLEIQRTEQGDSAMYLCASSLDAGGSWETQYFGPGTRLLVL.

This chain joins TRBV6-1 and TRBJ2-3; 8 nucleotides agree with TRBD2. Germline loops: CDR1 MNHNS, CDR2 SASEGT. CDR3 length equals 13 residues. J was trimmed by 0 bases and V by 9 bases; bases with no gene match: 2. In DNA form, the CDR3 reads TGTGCCAGTTCTAGCGGGAGCACAGATACGCAGTATTTT. Protein: CASSSGSTDTQYF.

The gene calls are TRBV6-5 and TRBJ2-4, with TRBD2 identical over 7 bases. CDR1 and CDR2 from the germline V gene are MNHEY and SVGAGI. The CDR3 sequence is 12 residues long. V was pared by 6 bases and J by 7 bases, with 3 bases of the junction left unmatched. CDR3 sequence (DNA): TGTGCCAGCAGCTCTAGCGGCAACATTCAGTACTTC. This encodes CASSSSGNIQYF.

CDR3 amino acids: CASSLAWRARDNEQFF. In nucleotides, the CDR3 is TGTGCCAGCAGCTTGGCTTGGCGGGCTAGAGACAATGAGCAGTTCTTC. The gene calls are TRBV5-4 and TRBJ2-1; D possibly corresponds to TRBD2 (5 bases). Trimming stripped 0 bases from V and 5 bases from J, with 15 bases between. This CDR3 comprises 16 residues. Germline V CDR1 and CDR2: SGHNT, YYREEE (reference sequence).

J is TRBJ1-2 and V is TRBV15; no clear D. Germline V CDR1 and CDR2: LNHNV, YYDKDF (reference sequence). V shed 0 bases and J shed 8 bases, with 13 bases lying between them. The CDR3 has 14 residues. Here the CDR3 DNA reads TGTGCCACCAGCAGAGACCCTCGAGGCTTGGGCTACACCTTC. This sequence encodes CATSRDPRGLGYTF. The whole variable domain, filled in from reference TRBV15 and TRBJ1-2, reads DAMVIQNPRYQVTQFGKPVTLSCSQTLNHNVMYWYQQKSSQAPKLLFHYYDKDFNNEADTPDNFQSRRPNTSFCFLDIRSPGLGDTAMYLCATSRDPRGLGYTFGSGTRLTVV.

The chain has TRBV18 and TRBJ2-7, with D possibly matching TRBD1 (5 bases). The CDR3 extends over 14 amino acids. Germline V gene lookup returns CDR1 KGHSH and CDR2 LQKENI. Trimming took 0 bases from V and 3 from J, leaving 9 bases between them. The CDR3: CASSPPTVDYEQYF. The CDR3 nucleotides are TGTGCCAGCTCACCACCGACAGTCGACTACGAGCAGTACTTC.

V gene TRBV9 combines with J gene TRBJ1-1; D remains ambiguous. Per the germline V gene, CDR1 is SGDLS and CDR2 is YYNGEE. V was pared by 0 bases and J by 1 base, with 4 bases between. This CDR3 region has 13 residues. The CDR3 protein is CASSVVQNTEAFF. The CDR3 region has the DNA TGTGCCAGCAGCGTAGTACAGAACACTGAAGCTTTCTTT.

V is TRBV19 and J is TRBJ2-1, with 11 bases matching TRBD2. The CDR3 length is 13 residues. The V gene end was trimmed by 10 bases and the J gene end by 7 bases; junction bases not matched to a gene: 6. CDR1 and CDR2 (germline): LNHDA, SQIVND (reference sequence). CDR3 region: CATGLAGGNEQFF. DNA for the CDR3: TGTGCCACCGGACTAGCGGGCGGAAATGAGCAGTTCTTC.

The chain uses TRBV7-2 and TRBJ2-3, with TRBD1 matching 9 bases. V trimming: 5 bases; J trimming: 0 bases; junction bases outside the gene matches: 6. This CDR3 comprises 16 residues. Looked up from germline, CDR1 is SGHTA and CDR2 is FQGNSA. The CDR3 nucleotides read TGTGCCAGCAGCCACCGACAGGGGGGTAGCACAGATACGCAGTATTTT. Its protein product is CASSHRQGGSTDTQYF.

The chain links TRBV11-2 to TRBJ1-5; no definite D call. The CDR3 has 13 amino acids. The germline V gene has CDR1 SGHAT and CDR2 FQNNGV. Trimming took off 5 bases at V and 3 bases at J, with 8 bases between the two ends. CDR3 nucleotide sequence: TGTGCCAGCAGCATCGACAACAATCAGCCCCAGCATTTT. Translating gives CASSIDNNQPQHF. The full variable domain, rest sourced from reference TRBV11-2 and TRBJ1-5, is EAGVAQSPRYKIIEKRQSVAFWCNPISGHATLYWYQQILGQGPKLLIQFQNNGVVDDSQLPKDRFSAERLKGVDSTLKIQPAKLEDSAVYLCASSIDNNQPQHFGDGTRLSIL.

The gene calls are TRBV11-3 and TRBJ2-2, with 13 bases aligning to TRBD2. Germline CDR1 reads SGHNT; CDR2 reads YENEEA. CDR3 length: 17 amino acids. J was trimmed by 3 bases and V by 4 bases; bases with no gene match: 5. The CDR3 protein is CASSSRTSGRYTGELFF. Written as DNA, the CDR3 is TGTGCCAGCAGCTCCCGGACTAGCGGGAGATACACCGGGGAGCTGTTTTTT.

V gene TRBV4-1 combines with J gene TRBJ2-5; 9 bases map to TRBD1. The V gene end was trimmed by 1 base and the J gene end by 4 bases; junction bases not matched to a gene: 4. CDR1 MGHRA and CDR2 YSYEKL come from the germline V gene. CDR3 length: 15 residues. The CDR3 spells CASSQVGTGLETQYF. In DNA form, the CDR3 reads TGCGCCAGCAGCCAAGTGGGGACAGGGCTAGAGACCCAGTACTTC.

The chain has TRBV5-4 and TRBJ1-1; D uncertain. Germline CDR1 reads SGHNT; CDR2 reads YYREEE (reference sequence). The ends were cut back, 7 bases at V and 1 base at J, with 11 bases in the middle. CDR3 length: 13 amino acids. The CDR3 is CASGSVGNTEAFF. Here the CDR3 DNA reads TGTGCCAGCGGCAGCGTGGGGAACACTGAAGCTTTCTTT.

A single count supports this clone. The chain recombines TRBV10-3 with TRBJ2-1; 14 nucleotides line up with TRBD2. Germline V gene sequence: CDR1 ENHRY, CDR2 SYGVKD. The V gene end was trimmed by 3 bases and the J gene end by 6 bases; junction bases not matched to a gene: 4. This CDR3 has 16 amino acids. CDR3 in DNA: TGTGCCATCAGTGACATTGGGACTAGCGGGAGCAATGAGCAGTTCTTC. Amino acids: CAISDIGTSGSNEQFF.

This clone was counted once. V gene TRBV30 combines with J gene TRBJ1-2; D is unclear. V shed 4 bases and J shed 4 bases, with 16 bases lying between them. CDR3 size: 14 residues. Germline assignment: CDR1 GTSNPN and CDR2 SVGIG (reference sequence). The DNA for the CDR3 is TGTGCCTGGACCCCAGAAGTCCGGGGCTATGGCTACACCTTC. Protein product: CAWTPEVRGYGYTF.

The chain carries TRBV9 and TRBJ1-5; the D gene is possibly TRBD1 (5 bases). V was cut by 4 bases and J by 0 bases, with 14 bases left in between. Germline values: CDR1 SGDLS, CDR2 YYNGEE. The CDR3 covers 16 residues. The CDR3 reads CASSTDRGDSNQPQHF. The CDR3 DNA is TGTGCCAGCAGCACGGACCGGGGGGATAGCAATCAGCCCCAGCATTTT.

In DNA form, the CDR3 reads TGTGCCACATTCAAGGGGGCCGGCTCCTACGAGCAGTACTTC. Translated: CATFKGAGSYEQYF. This chain connects TRBV6-5 to TRBJ2-7; 7 bases map to TRBD1. CDR3 length: 14 amino acids. The germline gives CDR1 MNHEY, CDR2 SVGAGI. With V trimmed by 10 bases and J by 0 bases, 9 bases remained unmatched.

The chain employs TRBV19 and TRBJ2-7; D remains unclear. The germline gives CDR1 LNHDA, CDR2 SQIVND (reference sequence). V lost 4 bases to trimming and J lost 2 bases, with 9 bases between them. This CDR3 contains 13 residues. CDR3 protein: CASSTDTPYEQYF. The CDR3 region has the DNA TGTGCCAGTAGTACTGACACTCCCTACGAGCAGTACTTC.

The CDR3 loop reads CASSITSAGAEPQHF. Here the CDR3 DNA reads TGTGCCAGTAGTATAACCTCGGCGGGTGCGGAGCCCCAGCATTTT. V and J are TRBV19 and TRBJ1-5; D unresolved. CDR1 and CDR2 (germline): LNHDA, SQIVND (reference sequence). The CDR3 has 15 amino acids. The ends were cut back, 2 bases at V and 8 bases at J, with 16 bases in the middle.